The entry below describes one T cell receptor beta chain. This sample is drawn from a study of blood T cell repertoires in COVID-19. Study-level background: PBMCs, B-cell-depleted T cells, or T cells were the source of the cDNA or gDNA that made up the material.

Germline-derived CDR1 and CDR2 are SNHLY and FYNNEI. V lost 5 bases and J lost 5; bases outside the gene matches: 3. The CDR3 covers 14 residues. The table came from immunoSEQ multiplex PCR; TCRdb's copy has only in-frame clones and leaves some out. The sample yields some 130,000 clones, around nine tenths seen once. The rearrangement uses TRBV2 and TRBJ2-2; 9 positions match TRBD1. The source of this sequence is a woman in her 70s with COVID-19, enrolled during active disease. The sequencing input was peripheral blood. The CDR3 DNA reads as TGTGCCAGCAGTCCGGACAGGGGTACCGGGGAGCTGTTTTTT. Protein product: CASSPDRGTGELFF.